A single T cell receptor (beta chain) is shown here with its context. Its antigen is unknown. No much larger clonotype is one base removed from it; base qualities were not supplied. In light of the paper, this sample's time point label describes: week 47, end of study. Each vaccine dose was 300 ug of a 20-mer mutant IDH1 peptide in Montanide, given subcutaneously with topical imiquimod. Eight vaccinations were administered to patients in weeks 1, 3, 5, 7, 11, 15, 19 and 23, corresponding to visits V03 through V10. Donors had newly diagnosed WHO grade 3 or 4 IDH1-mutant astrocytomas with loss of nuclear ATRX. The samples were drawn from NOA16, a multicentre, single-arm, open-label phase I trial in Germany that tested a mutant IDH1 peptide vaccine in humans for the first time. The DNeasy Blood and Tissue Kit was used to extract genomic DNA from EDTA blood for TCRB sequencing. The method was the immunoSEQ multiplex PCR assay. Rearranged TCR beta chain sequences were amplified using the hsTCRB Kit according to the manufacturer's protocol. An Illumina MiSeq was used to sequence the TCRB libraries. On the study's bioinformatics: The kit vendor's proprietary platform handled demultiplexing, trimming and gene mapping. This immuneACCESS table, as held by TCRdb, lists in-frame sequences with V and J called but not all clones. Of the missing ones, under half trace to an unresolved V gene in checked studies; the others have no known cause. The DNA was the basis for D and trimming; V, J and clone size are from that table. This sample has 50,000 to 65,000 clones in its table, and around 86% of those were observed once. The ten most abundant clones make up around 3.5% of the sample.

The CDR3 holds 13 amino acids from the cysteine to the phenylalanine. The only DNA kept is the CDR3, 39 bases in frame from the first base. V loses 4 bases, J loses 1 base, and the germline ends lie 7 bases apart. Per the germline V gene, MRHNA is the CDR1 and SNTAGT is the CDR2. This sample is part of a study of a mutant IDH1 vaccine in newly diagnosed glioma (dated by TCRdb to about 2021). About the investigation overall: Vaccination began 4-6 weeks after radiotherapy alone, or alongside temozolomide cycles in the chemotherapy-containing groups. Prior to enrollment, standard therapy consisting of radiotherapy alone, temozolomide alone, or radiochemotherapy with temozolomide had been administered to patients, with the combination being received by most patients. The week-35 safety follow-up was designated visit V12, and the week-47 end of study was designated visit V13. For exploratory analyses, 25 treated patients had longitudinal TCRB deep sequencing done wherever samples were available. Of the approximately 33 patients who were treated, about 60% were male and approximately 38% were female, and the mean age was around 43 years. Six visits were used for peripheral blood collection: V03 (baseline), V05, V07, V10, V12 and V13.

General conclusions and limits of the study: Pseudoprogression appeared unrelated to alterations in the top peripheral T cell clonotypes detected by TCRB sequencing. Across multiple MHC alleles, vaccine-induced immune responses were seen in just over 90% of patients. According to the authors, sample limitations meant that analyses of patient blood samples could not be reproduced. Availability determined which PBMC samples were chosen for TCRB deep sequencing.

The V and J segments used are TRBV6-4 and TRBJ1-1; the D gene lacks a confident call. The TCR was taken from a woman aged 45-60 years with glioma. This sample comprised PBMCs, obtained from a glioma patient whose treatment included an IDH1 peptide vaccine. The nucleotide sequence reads TGTGCCAGCAGTGTCGGGCCGAACACTGAAGCTTTCTTT. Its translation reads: CASSVGPNTEAFF.